This T cell receptor (beta chain) was captured in a study of cytomegalovirus exposure and HLA in healthy donors. The V and J ends lost 3 bases and 3 bases respectively, with 17 bases between them. This CDR3 is 16 amino acids long. Germline assignment: CDR1 SGHDT and CDR2 YYEEEE. The PCR was carried out with 60 Vbeta primers and 13 Jbeta primers. Assay used: immunoSEQ multiplex PCR; TCRdb lists only in-frame clones, some missing. This table lists 70,000 or so clones. The sample was PBMCs. This clonotype was sampled from a female donor in good health and CMV-seropositive. The J gene is TRBJ2-3, the V gene TRBV5-6; TRBD2 might be the D (5 bases). The CDR3 coding sequence is TGTGCCAGCAGCTCCACAGCCGGGGTAGCAACAGATACGCAGTATTTT. Its protein product is CASSSTAGVATDTQYF.